The present TCR beta chain was sequenced within a study of monozygotic twins with cystic fibrosis. The repertoire was sequenced with immunoSEQ multiplex PCR; TCRdb's copy has only in-frame clones and lacks some. This sample has around 30,000 clones, with around four fifths found just once. This CDR3 is built from 14 residues. V was clipped by 0 bases and J by 0 bases, with 3 bases between them. Germline CDR1 MNHNS, CDR2 SASEGT. The rearrangement uses TRBV6-1 and TRBJ1-5, with unresolved D. The sample comprised blood. The sequence was obtained from a girl aged 2 to 10 with cystic fibrosis. CDR3: CASSEANSNQPQHF. The CDR3 coding sequence is TGTGCCAGCAGTGAAGCTAATAGCAATCAGCCCCAGCATTTT.